This note documents a single T cell receptor (beta chain) sequence. These data originate in a study of blood T cell repertoires in COVID-19. About the study: Some COVID-19 samples were acute and others convalescent; all came from the United States, Italy and Spain. From T cells, B-cell-depleted T cells, or PBMCs came the material, which was cDNA or gDNA.

Clones were sequenced by immunoSEQ multiplex PCR, and TCRdb holds only the in-frame ones, with some missing. This sample has around 140,000 clones, with 88% found just once. CDR1 is LNHDA, CDR2 SQIVND, per germline (reference sequence). The V and J ends lost 2 bases and 3 bases respectively, with 16 bases between them. CDR3 size: 16 residues. The receptor comes from a man in his 70s with acute or convalescent COVID-19. The chain is built from TRBV19 and TRBJ1-1; D ambiguous. The sequenced material came from peripheral blood. The DNA for the CDR3 is TGTGCCAGTAGTATATCCGTTTCCTCTTCGGACACTGAAGCTTTCTTT. Its protein product is CASSISVSSSDTEAFF.